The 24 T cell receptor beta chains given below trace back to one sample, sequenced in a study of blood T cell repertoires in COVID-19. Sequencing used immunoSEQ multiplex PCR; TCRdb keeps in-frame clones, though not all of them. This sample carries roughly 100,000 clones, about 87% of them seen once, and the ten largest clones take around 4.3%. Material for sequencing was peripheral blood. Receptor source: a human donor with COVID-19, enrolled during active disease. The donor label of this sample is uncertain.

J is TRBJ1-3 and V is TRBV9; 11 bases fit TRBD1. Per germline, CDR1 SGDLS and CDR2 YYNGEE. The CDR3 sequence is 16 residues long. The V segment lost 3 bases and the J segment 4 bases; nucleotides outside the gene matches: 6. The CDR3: CASSGRDRGSGNTIYF. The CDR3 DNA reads TGTGCCAGCAGCGGCCGGGACAGGGGGAGCGGAAACACCATATATTTT.

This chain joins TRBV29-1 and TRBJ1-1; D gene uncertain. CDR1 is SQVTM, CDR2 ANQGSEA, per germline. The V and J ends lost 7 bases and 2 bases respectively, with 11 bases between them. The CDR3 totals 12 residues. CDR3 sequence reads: CSGRDPNTEAFF. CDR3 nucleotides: TGCAGCGGACGGGATCCCAACACTGAAGCTTTCTTT.

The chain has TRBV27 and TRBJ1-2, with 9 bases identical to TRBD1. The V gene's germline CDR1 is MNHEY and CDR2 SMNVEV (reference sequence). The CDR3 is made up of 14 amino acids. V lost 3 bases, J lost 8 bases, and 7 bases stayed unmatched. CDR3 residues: CASSFGQGTRGYTF. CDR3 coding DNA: TGTGCCAGCAGTTTCGGACAGGGGACGCGGGGCTACACCTTC.

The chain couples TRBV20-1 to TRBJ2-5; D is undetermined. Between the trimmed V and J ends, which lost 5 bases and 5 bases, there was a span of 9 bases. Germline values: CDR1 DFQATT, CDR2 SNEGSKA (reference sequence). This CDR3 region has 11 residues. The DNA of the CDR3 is TGCAGTGCTTCCCCCGGGGAGACCCAGTACTTC. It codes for CSASPGETQYF.

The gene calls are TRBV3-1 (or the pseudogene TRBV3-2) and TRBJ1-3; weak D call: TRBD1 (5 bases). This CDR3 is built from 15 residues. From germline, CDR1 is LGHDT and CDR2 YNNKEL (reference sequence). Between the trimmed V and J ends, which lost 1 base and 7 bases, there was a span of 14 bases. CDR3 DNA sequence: TGTGCCAGCAGCCAAGGCTCAGGGATAGGCAACACCATATATTTT. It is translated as CASSQGSGIGNTIYF.

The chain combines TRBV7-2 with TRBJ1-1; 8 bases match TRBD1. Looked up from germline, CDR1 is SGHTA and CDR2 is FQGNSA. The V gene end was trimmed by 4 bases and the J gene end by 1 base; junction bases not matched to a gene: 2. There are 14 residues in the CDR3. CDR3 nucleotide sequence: TGTGCCAGCAGCTGGGGACAGGAGAACACTGAAGCTTTCTTT. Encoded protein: CASSWGQENTEAFF.

The CDR3 DNA follows: TGTGCCTGGGGGGTACTCATGAACACTGAAGCTTTCTTT. It codes for CAWGVLMNTEAFF. The rearrangement uses TRBV30 and TRBJ1-1; D not resolved. This CDR3 spans 13 amino acids. V was cut by 5 bases and J by 0 bases, with 10 bases left in between. Germline CDR1 GTSNPN, CDR2 SVGIG (reference sequence).

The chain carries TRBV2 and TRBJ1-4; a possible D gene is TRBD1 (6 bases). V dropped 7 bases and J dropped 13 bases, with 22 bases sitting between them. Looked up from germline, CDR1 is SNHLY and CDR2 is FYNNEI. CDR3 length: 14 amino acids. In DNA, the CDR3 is TGTGCCAGCATCAAGGACAGCCAGCGTCAGTTACTGTTTTTT. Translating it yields CASIKDSQRQLLFF.

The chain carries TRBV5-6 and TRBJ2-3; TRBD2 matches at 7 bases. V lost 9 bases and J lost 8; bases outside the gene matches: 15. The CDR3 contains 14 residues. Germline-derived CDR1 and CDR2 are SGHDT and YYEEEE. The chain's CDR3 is CATDAWGAGVTQYF. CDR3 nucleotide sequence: TGTGCCACCGACGCTTGGGGCGCGGGGGTTACGCAGTATTTT.

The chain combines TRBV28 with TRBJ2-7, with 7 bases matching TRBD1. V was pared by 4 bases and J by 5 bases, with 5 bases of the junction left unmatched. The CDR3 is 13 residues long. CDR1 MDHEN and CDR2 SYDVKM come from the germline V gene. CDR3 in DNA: TGTGCCAGCAGTTCGGGACAGAAGGACGAGCAGTACTTC. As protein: CASSSGQKDEQYF.

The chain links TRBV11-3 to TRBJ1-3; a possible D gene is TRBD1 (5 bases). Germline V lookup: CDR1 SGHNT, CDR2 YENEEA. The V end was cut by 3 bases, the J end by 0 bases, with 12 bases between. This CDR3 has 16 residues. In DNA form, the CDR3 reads TGTGCCAGCAGCTTGGCAGGGCCACCCTCTGGAAACACCATATATTTT. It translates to CASSLAGPPSGNTIYF.

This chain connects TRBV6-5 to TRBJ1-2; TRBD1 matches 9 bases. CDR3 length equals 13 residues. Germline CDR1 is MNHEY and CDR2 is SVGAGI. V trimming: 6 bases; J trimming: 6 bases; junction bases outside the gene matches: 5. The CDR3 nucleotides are TGTGCCAGCAGGAGGGGACAGGGTAATGGCTACACCTTC. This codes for CASRRGQGNGYTF.

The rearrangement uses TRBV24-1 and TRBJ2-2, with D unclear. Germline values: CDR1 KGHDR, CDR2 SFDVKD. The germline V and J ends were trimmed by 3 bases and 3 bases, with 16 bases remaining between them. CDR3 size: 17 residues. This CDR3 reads CATSDHARWQDTGELFF. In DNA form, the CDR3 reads TGTGCCACCAGTGATCATGCCCGGTGGCAGGACACCGGGGAGCTGTTTTTT.

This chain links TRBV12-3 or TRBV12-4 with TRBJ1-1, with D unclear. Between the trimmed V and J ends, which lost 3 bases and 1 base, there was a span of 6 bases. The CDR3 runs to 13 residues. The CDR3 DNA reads TGTGCCAGCAGTTTTAATAGGAACACTGAAGCTTTCTTT. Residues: CASSFNRNTEAFF.

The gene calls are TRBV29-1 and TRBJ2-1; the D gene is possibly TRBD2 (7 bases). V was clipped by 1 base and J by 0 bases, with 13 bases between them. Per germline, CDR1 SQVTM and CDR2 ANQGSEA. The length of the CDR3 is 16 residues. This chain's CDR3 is CSVEAGRGPSYNEQFF. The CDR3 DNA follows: TGCAGCGTTGAAGCGGGGCGGGGGCCCTCCTACAATGAGCAGTTCTTC.

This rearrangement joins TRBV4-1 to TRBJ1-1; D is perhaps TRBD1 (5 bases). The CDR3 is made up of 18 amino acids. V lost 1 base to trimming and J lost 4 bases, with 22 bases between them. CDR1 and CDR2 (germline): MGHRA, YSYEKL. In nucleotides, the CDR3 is TGCGCCAGCAGCCAAGCCGCCTTAAGGAGGGGACTAGGCACTGAAGCTTTCTTT. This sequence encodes CASSQAALRRGLGTEAFF.

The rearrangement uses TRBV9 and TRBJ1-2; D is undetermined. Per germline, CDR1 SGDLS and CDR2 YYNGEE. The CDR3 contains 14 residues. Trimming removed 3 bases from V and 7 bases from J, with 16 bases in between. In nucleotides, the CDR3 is TGTGCCAGCAGCGCGCCTCGGGGAGGGTTTGGCTACACCTTC. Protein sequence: CASSAPRGGFGYTF.

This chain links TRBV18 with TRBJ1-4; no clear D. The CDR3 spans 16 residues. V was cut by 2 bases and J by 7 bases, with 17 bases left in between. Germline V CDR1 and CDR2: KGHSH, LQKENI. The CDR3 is CASSPVAPDGGEKLFF. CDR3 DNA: TGTGCCAGCTCACCAGTAGCTCCAGACGGAGGTGAAAAACTGTTTTTT.

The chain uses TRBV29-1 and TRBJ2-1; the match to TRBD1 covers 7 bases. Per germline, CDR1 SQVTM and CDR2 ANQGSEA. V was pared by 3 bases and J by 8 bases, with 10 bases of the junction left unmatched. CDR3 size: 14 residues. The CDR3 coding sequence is TGCAGCGTTGAGGGTTGGACAGGTGGCGATGAGCAGTTCTTC. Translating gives CSVEGWTGGDEQFF.

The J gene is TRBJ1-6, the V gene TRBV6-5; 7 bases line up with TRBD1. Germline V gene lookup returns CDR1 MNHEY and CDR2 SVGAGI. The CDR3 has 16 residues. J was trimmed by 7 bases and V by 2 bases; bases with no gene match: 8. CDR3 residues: CASSYPPAGGNSPLHF. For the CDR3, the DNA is TGTGCCAGCAGTTACCCTCCAGCAGGGGGGAATTCACCCCTCCACTTT.

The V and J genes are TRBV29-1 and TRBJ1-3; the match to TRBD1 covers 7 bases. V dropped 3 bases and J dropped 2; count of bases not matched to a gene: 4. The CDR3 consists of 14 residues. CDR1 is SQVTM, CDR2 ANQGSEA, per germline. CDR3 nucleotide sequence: TGCAGCGTTGACGAGGGGGCGGCTGGAAACACCATATATTTT. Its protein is CSVDEGAAGNTIYF.

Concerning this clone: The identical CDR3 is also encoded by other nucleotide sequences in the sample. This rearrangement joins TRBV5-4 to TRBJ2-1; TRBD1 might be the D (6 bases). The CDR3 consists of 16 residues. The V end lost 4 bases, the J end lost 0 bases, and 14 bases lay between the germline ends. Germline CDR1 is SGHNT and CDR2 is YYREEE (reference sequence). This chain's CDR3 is CASSLGGGGSYNEQFF. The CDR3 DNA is TGTGCCAGCAGCCTGGGTGGGGGCGGCTCCTACAATGAGCAGTTCTTC.

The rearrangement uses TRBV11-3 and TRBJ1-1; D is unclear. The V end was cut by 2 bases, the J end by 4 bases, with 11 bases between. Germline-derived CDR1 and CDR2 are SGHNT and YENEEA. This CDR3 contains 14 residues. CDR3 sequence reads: CASSLRVSGTEAFF. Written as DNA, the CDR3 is TGTGCCAGCAGCTTACGGGTTTCGGGCACTGAAGCTTTCTTT.

In DNA form, the CDR3 reads TGTGCCAGCAGTTACTCTCGGCCAGGGGTTGGCTACACCTTC. Its protein product is CASSYSRPGVGYTF. V is TRBV6-2 or TRBV6-3 and J is TRBJ1-2, with D possibly TRBD1 on 6 matching bases. Trimming took off 0 bases at V and 7 bases at J, with 12 bases between the two ends. The germline V gene has CDR1 MNHEY and CDR2 SVGEGT. CDR3 length equals 14 residues.